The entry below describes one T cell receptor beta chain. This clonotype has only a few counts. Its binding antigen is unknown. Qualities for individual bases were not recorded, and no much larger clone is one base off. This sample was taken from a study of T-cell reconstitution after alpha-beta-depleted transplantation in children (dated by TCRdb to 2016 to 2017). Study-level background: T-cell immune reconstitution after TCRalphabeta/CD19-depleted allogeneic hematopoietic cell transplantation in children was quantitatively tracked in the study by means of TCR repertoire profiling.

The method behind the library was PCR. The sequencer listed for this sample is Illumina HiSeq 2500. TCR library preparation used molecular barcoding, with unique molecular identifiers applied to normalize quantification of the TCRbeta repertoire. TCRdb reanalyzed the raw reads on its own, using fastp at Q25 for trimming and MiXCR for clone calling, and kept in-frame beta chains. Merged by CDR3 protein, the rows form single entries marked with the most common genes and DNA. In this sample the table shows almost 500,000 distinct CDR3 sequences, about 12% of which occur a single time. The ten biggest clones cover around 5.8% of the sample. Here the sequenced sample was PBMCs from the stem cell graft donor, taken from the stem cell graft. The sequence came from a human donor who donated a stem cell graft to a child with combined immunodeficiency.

The DNA sequence is TGTGCCACCAGTGATTTCATCCGACAGGGGAACACCGGGGAGCTGTTTTTT. It encodes CATSDFIRQGNTGELFF. The chain is assembled from TRBV24-1 and TRBJ2-2, with 7 middle bases fitting TRBD1. Measured from the cysteine to the phenylalanine, the CDR3 is 17 residues long. The CDR3 DNA has 51 bases and is translated from base 1. V is trimmed back by 1 base and J by 1 base, and the junction contains 5 bases that no gene match accounts for. The germline V gene yields KGHDR for CDR1 and SFDVKD for CDR2.